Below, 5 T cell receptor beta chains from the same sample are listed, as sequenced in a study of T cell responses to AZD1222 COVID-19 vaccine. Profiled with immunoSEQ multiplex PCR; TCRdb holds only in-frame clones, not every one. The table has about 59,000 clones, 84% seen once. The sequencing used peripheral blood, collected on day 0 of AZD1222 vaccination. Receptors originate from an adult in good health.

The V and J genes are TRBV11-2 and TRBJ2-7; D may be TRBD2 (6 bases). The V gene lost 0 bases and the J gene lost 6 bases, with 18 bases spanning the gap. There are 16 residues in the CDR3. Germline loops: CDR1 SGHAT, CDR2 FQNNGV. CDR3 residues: CASSLDPDRLGGEQYF. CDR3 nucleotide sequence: TGTGCCAGCAGCTTAGATCCCGACAGACTGGGGGGCGAGCAGTACTTC.

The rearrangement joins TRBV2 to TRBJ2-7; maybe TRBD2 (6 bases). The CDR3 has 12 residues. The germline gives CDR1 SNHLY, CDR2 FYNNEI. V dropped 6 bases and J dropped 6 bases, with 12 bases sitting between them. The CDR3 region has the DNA TGTGCCAGCAGAAGCGTAGCGGCCGAGCAGTACTTC. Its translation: CASRSVAAEQYF.

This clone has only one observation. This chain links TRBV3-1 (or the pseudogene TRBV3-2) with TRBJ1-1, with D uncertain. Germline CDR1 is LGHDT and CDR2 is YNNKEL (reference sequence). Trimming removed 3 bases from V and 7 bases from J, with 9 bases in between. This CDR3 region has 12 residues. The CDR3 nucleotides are TGTGCCAGCAGCCATCTGGAGGGTGAAGCTTTCTTT. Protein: CASSHLEGEAFF.

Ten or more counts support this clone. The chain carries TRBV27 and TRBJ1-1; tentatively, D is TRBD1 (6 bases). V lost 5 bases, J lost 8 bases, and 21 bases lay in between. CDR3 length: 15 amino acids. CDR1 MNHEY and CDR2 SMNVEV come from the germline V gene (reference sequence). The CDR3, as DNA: TGTGCCAGCAGTCCCCACCCCGACAGGTTTCTGGAAGCTTTCTTT. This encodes CASSPHPDRFLEAFF.

The CDR3 nucleotides are TGTGCCAGTAGTACCCTTCAGGCGGGGGCCCAGTACTTC. It encodes CASSTLQAGAQYF. The J gene is TRBJ2-5, the V gene TRBV19; 7 bases match TRBD2. This CDR3 contains 13 residues. J lost 9 bases, V lost 4 bases, and 8 bases had no gene match. From germline, CDR1 is LNHDA and CDR2 SQIVND (reference sequence).